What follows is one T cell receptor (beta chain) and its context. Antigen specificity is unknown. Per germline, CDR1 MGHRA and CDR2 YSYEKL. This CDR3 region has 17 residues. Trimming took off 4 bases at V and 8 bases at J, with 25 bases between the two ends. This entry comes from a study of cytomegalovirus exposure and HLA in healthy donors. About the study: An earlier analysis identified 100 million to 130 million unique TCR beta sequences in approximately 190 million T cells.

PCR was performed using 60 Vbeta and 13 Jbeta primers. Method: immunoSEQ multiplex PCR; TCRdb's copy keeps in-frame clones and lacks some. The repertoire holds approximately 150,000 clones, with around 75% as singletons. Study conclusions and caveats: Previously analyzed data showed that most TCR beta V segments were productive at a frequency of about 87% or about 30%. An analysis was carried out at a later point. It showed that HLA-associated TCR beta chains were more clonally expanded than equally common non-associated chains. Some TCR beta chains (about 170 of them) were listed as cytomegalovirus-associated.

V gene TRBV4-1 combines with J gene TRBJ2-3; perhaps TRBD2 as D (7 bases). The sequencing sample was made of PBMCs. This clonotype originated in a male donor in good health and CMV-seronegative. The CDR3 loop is CASSLYAGAKGGVTQYF. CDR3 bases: TGCGCCAGCAGCCTCTACGCGGGGGCTAAGGGAGGTGTTACGCAGTATTTT.